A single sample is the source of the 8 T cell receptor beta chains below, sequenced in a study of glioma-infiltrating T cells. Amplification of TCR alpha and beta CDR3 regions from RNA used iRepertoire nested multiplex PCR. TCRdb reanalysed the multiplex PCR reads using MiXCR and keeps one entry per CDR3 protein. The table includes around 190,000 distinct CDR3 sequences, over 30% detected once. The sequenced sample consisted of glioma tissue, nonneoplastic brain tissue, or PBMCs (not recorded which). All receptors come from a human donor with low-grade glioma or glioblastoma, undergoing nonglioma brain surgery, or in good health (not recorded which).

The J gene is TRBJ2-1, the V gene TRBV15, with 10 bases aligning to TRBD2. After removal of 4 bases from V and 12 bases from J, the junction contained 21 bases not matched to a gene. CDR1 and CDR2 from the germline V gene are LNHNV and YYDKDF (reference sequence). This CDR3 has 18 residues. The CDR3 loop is CATSTGQKGTSAAYGQFF. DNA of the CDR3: TGTGCCACCAGCACCGGACAGAAAGGGACTAGCGCAGCCTATGGGCAGTTCTTC.

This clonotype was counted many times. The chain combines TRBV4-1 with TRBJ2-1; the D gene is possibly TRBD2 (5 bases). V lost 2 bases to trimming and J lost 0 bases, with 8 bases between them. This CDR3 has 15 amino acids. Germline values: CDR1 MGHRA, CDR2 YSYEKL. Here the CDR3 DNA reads TGCGCCAGCAGCCAAACGGGGAACTCCTACAATGAGCAGTTCTTC. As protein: CASSQTGNSYNEQFF.

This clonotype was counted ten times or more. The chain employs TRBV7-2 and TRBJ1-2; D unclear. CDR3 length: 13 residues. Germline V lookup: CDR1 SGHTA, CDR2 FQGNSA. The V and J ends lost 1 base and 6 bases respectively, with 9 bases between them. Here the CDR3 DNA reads TGTGCCAGCAGCTTAGTCTCCAAGAATGGCTACACCTTC. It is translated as CASSLVSKNGYTF.

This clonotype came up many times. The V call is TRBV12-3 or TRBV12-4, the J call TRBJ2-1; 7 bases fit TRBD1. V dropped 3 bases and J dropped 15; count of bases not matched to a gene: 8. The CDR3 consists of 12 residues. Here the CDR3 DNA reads TGTGCCAGCAGTTTCCGGGACAGATTAAGGTTCTTC. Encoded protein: CASSFRDRLRFF.

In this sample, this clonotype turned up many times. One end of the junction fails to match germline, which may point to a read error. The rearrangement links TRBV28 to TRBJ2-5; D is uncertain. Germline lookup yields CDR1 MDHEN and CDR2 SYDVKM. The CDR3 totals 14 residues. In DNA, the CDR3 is TGTGCCAGCAGTTTATGGCAGCCTCAAGGGACCCAGTACTTC. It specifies CASSLWQPQGTQYF.

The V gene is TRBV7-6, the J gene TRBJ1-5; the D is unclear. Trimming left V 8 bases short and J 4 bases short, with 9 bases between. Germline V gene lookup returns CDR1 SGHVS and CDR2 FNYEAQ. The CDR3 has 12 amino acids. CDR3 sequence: CASGERNQPQHF. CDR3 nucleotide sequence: TGTGCCAGCGGAGAGCGAAATCAGCCCCAGCATTTT.

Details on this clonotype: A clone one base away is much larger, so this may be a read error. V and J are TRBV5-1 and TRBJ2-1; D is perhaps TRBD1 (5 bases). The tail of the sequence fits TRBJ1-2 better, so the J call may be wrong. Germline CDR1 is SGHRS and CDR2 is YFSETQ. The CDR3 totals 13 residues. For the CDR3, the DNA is TGCTCCAGCAGCTCCGGGACCGCCTATGGCTACACCTTC. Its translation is CSSSSGTAYGYTF.

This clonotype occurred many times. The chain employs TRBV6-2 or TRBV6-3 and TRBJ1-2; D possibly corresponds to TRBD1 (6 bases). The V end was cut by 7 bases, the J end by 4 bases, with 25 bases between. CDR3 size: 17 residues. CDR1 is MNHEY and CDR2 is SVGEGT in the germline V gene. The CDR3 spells CASIGAGAAPGTYGYTF. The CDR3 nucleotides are TGTGCCAGCATTGGGGCAGGGGCCGCACCAGGGACCTATGGCTACACCTTC.